The clone carrying this T cell receptor beta chain showed up just a few times. Antigen: not known. The germline CDR1 and CDR2 sequences are DFQATT and SNEGSKA (reference sequence). Trimming removed 1 base at V and 10 bases at J, with 14 bases between. This CDR3 has 14 residues. This entry is derived from a study of CD8 T cells in ankylosing spondylitis. Whole-study findings and limits: Blood from ankylosing spondylitis patients appeared to carry a characteristic roughly 8-variant TCR beta motif. Existing reports had already noted some motif variants in reactive arthritis synovial fluid and blood. Reportedly, matched ankylosing spondylitis synovial fluid was significantly enriched for disease-linked clones.

Libraries for TCR beta were made by quantitative 5'-RACE with molecular barcodes. TCRdb independently ran MiXCR on the 5' RACE reads; one entry per CDR3 protein. The sample holds some 840,000 distinct CDR3 sequences; 10% to 15% are singletons and the top ten take roughly 0.51%. This clonotype originated in a male donor with ankylosing spondylitis. The V gene is TRBV20-1, the J gene TRBJ1-6, with D possibly TRBD1 on 5 matching bases. The sequenced material came from blood, either unsorted or a sorted T cell fraction (not recorded which). As DNA, the CDR3 is TGCAGTGCTAGAGTTCGGGGATGGGACTCACCCCTCCACTTT. Translated, it gives CSARVRGWDSPLHF.